The clone carrying this TCR beta chain turned up a few times. Its antigen remains unknown. A quantitative 5'-RACE method, one with molecular barcodes, was used to make TCR beta libraries. One entry per CDR3 protein, called by TCRdb with MiXCR from the 5' RACE reads. Here the sample spans around 250,000 distinct CDR3 sequences, roughly 10% being singletons. This CDR3 is built from 18 residues. Germline lookup yields CDR1 SGHAT and CDR2 FQNNGV. V shed 4 bases, J shed 5 bases, and the junction held 10 bases outside the gene matches. The data originate from a study of CD8 T cells in ankylosing spondylitis. Study findings and constraints: A number of the motif variants had already been described in reactive arthritis synovial fluid and blood. The authors reported significant enrichment of disease-linked clones in matched ankylosing spondylitis synovial fluid.

The rearrangement uses TRBV11-2 and TRBJ2-1, with 14 bases matching TRBD2. The sample taken for sequencing was blood, either unsorted or a sorted T cell fraction (not recorded which). This sequence was found in a male donor with ankylosing spondylitis or in good health (not recorded which). The CDR3 spells CASSSPTGTSGSNNEQFF. CDR3 DNA sequence: TGTGCCAGCAGCTCCCCAACGGGGACTAGCGGGAGTAACAATGAGCAGTTCTTC.